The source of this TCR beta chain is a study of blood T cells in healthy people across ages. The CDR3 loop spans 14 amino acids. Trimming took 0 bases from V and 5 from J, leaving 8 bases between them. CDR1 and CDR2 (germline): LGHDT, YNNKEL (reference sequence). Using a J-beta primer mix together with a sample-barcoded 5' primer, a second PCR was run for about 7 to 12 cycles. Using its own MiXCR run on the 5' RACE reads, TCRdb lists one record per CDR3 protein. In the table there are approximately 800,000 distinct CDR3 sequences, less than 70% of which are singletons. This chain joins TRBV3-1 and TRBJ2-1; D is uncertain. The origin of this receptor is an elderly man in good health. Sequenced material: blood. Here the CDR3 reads CASSQDWVNNEQFF. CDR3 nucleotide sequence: TGTGCCAGCAGCCAAGATTGGGTGAACAATGAGCAGTTCTTC.